Following are 3 T cell receptor beta chains from one sample sequenced in a study of blood T cell repertoires in COVID-19. Profiling relied on immunoSEQ multiplex PCR, and the TCRdb table lists in-frame clones only, not all of them. The sample yields some 250,000 clones, approximately 84% seen once. Sequences were obtained from PBMCs or T cells enriched from blood (not recorded which). Receptor source: a woman aged 40 to 55 with acute COVID-19.

The rearrangement links TRBV7-9 to TRBJ2-7; D perhaps matches TRBD2 (7 bases). Germline CDR1 reads SEHNR; CDR2 reads FQNEAQ (reference sequence). V lost 3 bases, J lost 0 bases, and 18 bases lay in between. The CDR3 is 17 amino acids. This CDR3 reads CASSLGGAGPSSYEQYF. The CDR3 DNA sequence: TGTGCCAGCAGCTTGGGGGGGGCGGGCCCTAGCTCCTACGAGCAGTACTTC. Filled out from reference TRBV7-9 and TRBJ2-7, the complete variable domain reads DTGVSQNPRHKITKRGQNVTFRCDPISEHNRLYWYRQTLGQGPEFLTYFQNEAQLEKSRLLSDRFSAERPKGSFSTLEIQRTEQGDSAMYLCASSLGGAGPSSYEQYFGPGTRLTVT.

This clone appeared a single time. V usage is TRBV11-1 and J usage is TRBJ2-7, with a possible D match to TRBD2 (8 bases). Deletions cut 5 bases from V and 0 bases from J, with 17 bases between. Germline-derived CDR1 and CDR2 are SGHAT and FQDESV (reference sequence). The CDR3 runs to 16 residues. Here the CDR3 reads CASSRTRGTSSYEQYF. CDR3 coding DNA: TGTGCCAGCAGCAGAACCAGGGGGACTAGCTCCTACGAGCAGTACTTC.

This clone appeared a few times. The rearrangement links TRBV6-5 to TRBJ2-3; a weak D match, TRBD2 (7 bases). CDR3 length equals 14 residues. Germline V gives CDR1 MNHEY, CDR2 SVGAGI. V shed 9 bases and J shed 2 bases, with 15 bases lying between them. The CDR3 protein is CASRTAGATDTQYF. As DNA, the CDR3 is TGTGCCAGTCGGACGGCGGGGGCCACAGATACGCAGTATTTT.